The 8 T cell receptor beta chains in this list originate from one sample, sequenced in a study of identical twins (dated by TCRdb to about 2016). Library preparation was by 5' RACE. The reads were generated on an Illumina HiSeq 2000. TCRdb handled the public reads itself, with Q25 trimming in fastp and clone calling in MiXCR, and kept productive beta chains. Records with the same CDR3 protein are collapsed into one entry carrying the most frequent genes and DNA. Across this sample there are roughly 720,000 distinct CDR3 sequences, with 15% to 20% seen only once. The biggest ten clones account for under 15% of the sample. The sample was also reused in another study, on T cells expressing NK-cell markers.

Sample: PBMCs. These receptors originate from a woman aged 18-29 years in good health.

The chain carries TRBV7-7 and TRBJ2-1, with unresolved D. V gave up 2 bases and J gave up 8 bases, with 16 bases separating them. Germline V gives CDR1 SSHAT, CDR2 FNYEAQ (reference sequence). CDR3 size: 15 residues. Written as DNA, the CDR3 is TGTGCCAGCAGCTTATTAGGTAGCCCCTCGGATGAGCAGTTCTTC. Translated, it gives CASSLLGSPSDEQFF.

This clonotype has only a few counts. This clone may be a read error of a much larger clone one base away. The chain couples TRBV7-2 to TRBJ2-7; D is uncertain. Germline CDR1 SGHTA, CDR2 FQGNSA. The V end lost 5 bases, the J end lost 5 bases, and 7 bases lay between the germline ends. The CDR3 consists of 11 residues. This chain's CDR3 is CASSPGHEQYF. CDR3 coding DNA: TGTGCCAGCAGCCCCGGGCACGAGCAGTACTTC.

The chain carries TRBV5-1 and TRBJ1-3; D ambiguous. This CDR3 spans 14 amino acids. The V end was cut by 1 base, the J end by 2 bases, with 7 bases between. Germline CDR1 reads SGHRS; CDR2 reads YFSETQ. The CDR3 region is CASSLSGTGNTIYF. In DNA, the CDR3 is TGCGCCAGCAGCTTGTCCGGAACTGGAAACACCATATATTTT.

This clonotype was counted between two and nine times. This CDR3 reads CASSLVAPSGTDTQYF. CDR3 DNA: TGCGCCAGCAGCTTGGTGGCGCCGAGTGGCACAGATACGCAGTATTTT. The chain uses TRBV5-1 and TRBJ2-3; no firm D call. V lost 0 bases and J lost 1, with 12 bases in between. This CDR3 contains 16 residues. The V gene's germline CDR1 is SGHRS and CDR2 YFSETQ.

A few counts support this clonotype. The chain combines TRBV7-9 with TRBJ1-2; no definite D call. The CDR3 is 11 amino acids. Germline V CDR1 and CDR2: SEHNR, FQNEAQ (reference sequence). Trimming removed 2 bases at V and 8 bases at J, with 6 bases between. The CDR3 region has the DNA TGTGCCAGCAGCTTACCGTTGGGCTACACCTTC. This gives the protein CASSLPLGYTF. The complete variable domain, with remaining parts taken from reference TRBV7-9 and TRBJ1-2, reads DTGVSQNPRHKITKRGQNVTFRCDPISEHNRLYWYRQTLGQGPEFLTYFQNEAQLEKSRLLSDRFSAERPKGSFSTLEIQRTEQGDSAMYLCASSLPLGYTFGSGTRLTVV.

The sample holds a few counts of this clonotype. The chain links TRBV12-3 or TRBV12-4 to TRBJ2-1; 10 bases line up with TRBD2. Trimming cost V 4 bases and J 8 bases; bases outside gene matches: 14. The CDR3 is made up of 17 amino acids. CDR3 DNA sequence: TGTGCCAGCAGTTGGACTAAGAGCGGGGGGGGACGACATGAGCAGTTCTTC. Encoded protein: CASSWTKSGGGRHEQFF.

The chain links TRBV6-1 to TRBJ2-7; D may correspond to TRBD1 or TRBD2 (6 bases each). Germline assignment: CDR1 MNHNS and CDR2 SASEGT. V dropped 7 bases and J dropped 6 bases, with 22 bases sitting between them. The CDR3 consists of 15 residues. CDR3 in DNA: TGTGCCAGCAACCCAATCTCCCGGGGGCCAGGCGAGCAGTACTTC. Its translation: CASNPISRGPGEQYF.

The CDR3: CASSFSDPYEQYF. The CDR3 region has the DNA TGTGCCAGCAGCTTCTCAGATCCCTACGAGCAGTACTTC. The chain joins TRBV7-8 to TRBJ2-7, with D hard to call. Germline assignment: CDR1 SGHVS and CDR2 FQNEAQ. This CDR3 has 13 amino acids. Trimming shortened V by 3 bases and J by 2 bases, and 8 bases separated the two germline ends.